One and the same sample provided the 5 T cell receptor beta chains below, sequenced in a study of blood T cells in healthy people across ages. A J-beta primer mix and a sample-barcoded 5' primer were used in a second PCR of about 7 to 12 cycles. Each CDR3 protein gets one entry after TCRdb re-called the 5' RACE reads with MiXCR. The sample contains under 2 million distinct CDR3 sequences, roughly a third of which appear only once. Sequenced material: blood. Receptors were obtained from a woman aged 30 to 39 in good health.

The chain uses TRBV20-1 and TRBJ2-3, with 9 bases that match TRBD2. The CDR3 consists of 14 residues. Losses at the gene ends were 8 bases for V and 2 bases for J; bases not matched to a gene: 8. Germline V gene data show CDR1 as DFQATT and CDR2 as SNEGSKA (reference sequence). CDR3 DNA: TGCAGTATCCGACTAGCGGATACCACAGATACGCAGTATTTT. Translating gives CSIRLADTTDTQYF.

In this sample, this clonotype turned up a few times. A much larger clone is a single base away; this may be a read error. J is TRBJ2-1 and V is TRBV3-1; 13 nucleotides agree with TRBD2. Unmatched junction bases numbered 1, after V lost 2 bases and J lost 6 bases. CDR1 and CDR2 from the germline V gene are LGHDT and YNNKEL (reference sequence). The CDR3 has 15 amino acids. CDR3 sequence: CASSQTSGGANEQFF. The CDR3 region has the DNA TGTGCCAGCAGCCAAACTAGCGGGGGGGCCAATGAGCAGTTCTTC.

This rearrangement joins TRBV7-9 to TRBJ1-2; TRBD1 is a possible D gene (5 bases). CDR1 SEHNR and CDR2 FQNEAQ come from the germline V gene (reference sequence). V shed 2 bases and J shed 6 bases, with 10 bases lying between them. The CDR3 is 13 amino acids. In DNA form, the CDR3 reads TGTGCCAGCAGCTTACAGGGAGAGGATGGCTACACCTTC. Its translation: CASSLQGEDGYTF.

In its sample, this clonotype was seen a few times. The CDR3 spells CASSSYIGWVSYEQYF. The CDR3 nucleotides read TGTGCCAGCAGTTCATATATAGGTTGGGTCTCCTACGAGCAGTACTTC. The chain combines TRBV27 with TRBJ2-7; D unclear. This CDR3 region has 16 residues. Looked up from germline, CDR1 is MNHEY and CDR2 is SMNVEV (reference sequence). The germline V and J ends were trimmed by 4 bases and 0 bases, with 16 bases remaining between them.

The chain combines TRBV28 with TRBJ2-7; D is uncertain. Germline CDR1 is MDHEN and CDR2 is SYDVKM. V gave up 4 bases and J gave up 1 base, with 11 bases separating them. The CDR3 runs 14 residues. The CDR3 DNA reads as TGTGCCAGCAGTTCCCCCTTTTTTTCCTACGAGCAGTACTTC. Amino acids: CASSSPFFSYEQYF.